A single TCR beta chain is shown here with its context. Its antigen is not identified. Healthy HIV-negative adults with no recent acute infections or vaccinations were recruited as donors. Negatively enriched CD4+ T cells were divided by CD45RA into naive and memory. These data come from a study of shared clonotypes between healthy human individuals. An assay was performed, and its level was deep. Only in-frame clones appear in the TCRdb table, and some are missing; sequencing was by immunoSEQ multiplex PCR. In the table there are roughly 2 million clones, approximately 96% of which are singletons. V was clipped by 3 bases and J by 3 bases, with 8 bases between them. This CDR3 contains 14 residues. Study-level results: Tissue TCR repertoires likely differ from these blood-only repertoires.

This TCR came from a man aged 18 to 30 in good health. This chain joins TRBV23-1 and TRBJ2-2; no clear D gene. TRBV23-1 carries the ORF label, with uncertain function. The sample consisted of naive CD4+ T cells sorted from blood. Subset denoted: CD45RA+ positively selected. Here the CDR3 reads CASSQSTYTGELFF. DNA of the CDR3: TGCGCCAGCAGTCAGTCTACCTACACCGGGGAGCTGTTTTTT.